The next 14 T cell receptor beta chains were all read from a single sample in a study of CD4+ T cells in melanoma. Assay: immunoSEQ multiplex PCR; the TCRdb copy retains only in-frame clones and omits some. The profile shows some 150,000 clones, 92% of them singletons. The receptors stem from a human donor with melanoma.

This chain uses TRBV5-6 with TRBJ1-1; no clear D. Trimming cost V 4 bases and J 6 bases, with 19 bases left between them. The CDR3 has 15 residues. Germline CDR1 and CDR2: SGHDT and YYEEEE. CDR3 amino acids: CASSPVGRSQPEAFF. For the CDR3, the DNA is TGTGCCAGCAGCCCCGTGGGCCGTTCGCAGCCTGAAGCTTTCTTT. Drawing the rest from reference TRBV5-6 and TRBJ1-1, the complete variable domain is DAGVTQSPTHLIKTRGQQVTLRCSPKSGHDTVSWYQQALGQGPQFIFQYYEEEERQRGNFPDRFSGHQFPNYSSELNVNALLLGDSALYLCASSPVGRSQPEAFFGQGTRLTVV.

V gene TRBV7-9 combines with J gene TRBJ1-1; 10 bases align to TRBD1. CDR1 and CDR2 (germline): SEHNR, FQNEAQ (reference sequence). The CDR3 runs to 16 residues. V was pared by 5 bases and J by 4 bases, with 10 bases of the junction left unmatched. The CDR3 is CASSDRDRGAGTEAFF. For the CDR3, the DNA is TGTGCCAGCAGCGACCGGGACAGGGGCGCCGGCACTGAAGCTTTCTTT.

The chain employs TRBV5-4 and TRBJ1-2; possibly TRBD1 for D (6 bases). Trimming stripped 2 bases from V and 8 bases from J, with 10 bases between. CDR1 SGHNT and CDR2 YYREEE come from the germline V gene (reference sequence). The CDR3 covers 12 residues. The CDR3 DNA sequence: TGTGCCAGCAGCTTCCGGACAGACGGCTACACCTTC. Its translation is CASSFRTDGYTF.

The rearrangement links TRBV4-1 to TRBJ1-1; TRBD1 matches at 9 bases. With V trimmed by 5 bases and J by 1 base, 8 bases remained unmatched. CDR1 MGHRA and CDR2 YSYEKL come from the germline V gene. CDR3 length: 16 amino acids. The CDR3, as DNA: TGCGCCAGCAGCGCGGGACAGGGAAGGCGGAACACTGAAGCTTTCTTT. The encoded protein is CASSAGQGRRNTEAFF.

The rearrangement uses TRBV21-1 and TRBJ1-1. TRBV21-1 is designated a pseudogene. The CDR3 has 18 residues. Written as DNA, the CDR3 is TGTGCCAGCAGCAAAGACGGCCTTTACAGGGAGGGGAACACTGAAGCTTTCTTT. This sequence encodes CASSKDGLYREGNTEAFF.

This chain connects TRBV5-1 to TRBJ2-2; D uncertain. The CDR3 is 14 amino acids. In germline, CDR1 is SGHRS, CDR2 YFSETQ. V lost 2 bases and J lost 4, with 9 bases in between. The CDR3 region has the DNA TGCGCCAGCAGCTTACCGACCGGCACCGGGGAGCTGTTTTTT. Amino acid sequence: CASSLPTGTGELFF.

The V gene is TRBV5-8, the J gene TRBJ1-6; 10 nucleotides align to TRBD1. V lost 4 bases to trimming and J lost 8 bases; unmatched junction nucleotides: 9. The CDR3 has 16 amino acids. Germline-derived CDR1 and CDR2 are SGHTS and YDEGEE. CDR3 sequence (DNA): TGTGCCAGCAGCATGACAGGGGGCGGTCGTGATTCACCCCTCCACTTT. It translates to CASSMTGGGRDSPLHF.

J is TRBJ2-3 and V is TRBV10-3; D could derive from TRBD1 or TRBD2 (6 bases each). This CDR3 spans 16 amino acids. The germline V gene has CDR1 ENHRY and CDR2 SYGVKD. V was cut by 8 bases and J by 0 bases, with 18 bases left in between. The CDR3 DNA follows: TGTGCCATCGGGGGGCCCAGGGGCCTTAGCACAGATACGCAGTATTTT. This sequence encodes CAIGGPRGLSTDTQYF.

This chain connects TRBV9 to TRBJ2-1; 9 bases match TRBD1. CDR3 length: 16 residues. The V gene's germline CDR1 is SGDLS and CDR2 YYNGEE. Trimming removed 0 bases from V and 4 bases from J; junction bases left unmatched: 5. The CDR3 here is CASSVGIQGAYNEQFF. The CDR3 DNA reads TGTGCCAGCAGCGTAGGGATACAGGGGGCATACAATGAGCAGTTCTTC.

The chain has TRBV29-1 and TRBJ1-6, with 8 bases fitting TRBD1. This CDR3 spans 13 amino acids. Germline V lookup: CDR1 SQVTM, CDR2 ANQGSEA. Trimming took 6 bases from V and 10 from J; bases not matched to a gene: 8. The CDR3 reads CSVETGAGSPLHF. The DNA of the CDR3 is TGCAGCGTCGAGACAGGGGCCGGATCACCCCTCCACTTT. Supplemented by reference TRBV29-1 and TRBJ1-6, the full variable domain reads SAVISQKPSRDICQRGTSLTIQCQVDSQVTMMFWYRQQPGQSLTLIATANQGSEATYESGFVIDKFPISRPNLTFSTLTVSNMSPEDSSIYLCSVETGAGSPLHFGNGTRLTVT.

A remark on this clone: The junction departs from germline at one end; a sequencing error may be responsible. This sequence joins TRBV7-9 and TRBJ2-2; 9 nucleotides agree with TRBD2. The CDR3 contains 17 residues. Per germline, CDR1 SEHNR and CDR2 FQNEAQ (reference sequence). The CDR3 protein is CAGSSYSGLARTGELFF. Written as DNA, the CDR3 is TGTGCCGGCAGCTCCTACTCTGGACTAGCGAGGACCGGGGAGCTGTTTTTT. Full variable domain (remainder filled in from reference TRBV7-9 and TRBJ2-2): DTGVSQNPRHKITKRGQNVTFRCDPISEHNRLYWYRQTLGQGPEFLTYFQNEAQLEKSRLLSDRFSAERPKGSFSTLEIQRTEQGDSAMYLCAGSSYSGLARTGELFFGEGSRLTVL.

This clone appeared once. This chain joins TRBV30 and TRBJ1-1; D possibly corresponds to TRBD1 (6 bases). The CDR3 is 13 amino acids. The V end lost 4 bases, the J end lost 2 bases, and 11 bases lay between the germline ends. The germline CDR1 and CDR2 sequences are GTSNPN and SVGIG (reference sequence). The CDR3 spells CAWTLQGNTEAFF. CDR3 coding DNA: TGTGCCTGGACGTTACAGGGTAACACTGAAGCTTTCTTT.

The chain joins TRBV7-3 to TRBJ2-1; TRBD2 matches 10 bases. CDR1 is SGHTA, CDR2 FQGTGA, per germline. Losses at the gene ends were 2 bases for V and 5 bases for J; bases not matched to a gene: 3. The CDR3 runs 15 residues. CDR3 loop: CASSLRLAGDNEQFF. The CDR3 DNA reads TGTGCCAGCAGCTTACGGCTAGCGGGGGACAATGAGCAGTTCTTC.

The J gene is TRBJ1-1, the V gene TRBV13, with D unclear. This CDR3 comprises 12 residues. Germline values: CDR1 PRHDT, CDR2 FYEKMQ (reference sequence). V lost 3 bases to trimming and J lost 8 bases, with 10 bases between them. The CDR3 loop is CASSFSSREAFF. CDR3 coding DNA: TGTGCCAGCAGCTTTTCGAGTCGAGAAGCTTTCTTT.